The following is a TCR beta chain sequence with its context. Per the original methods: Cell counts per sample came from amplifying reference gene primers. Some clones are missing from TCRdb's copy, which holds only in-frame ones; the method was immunoSEQ multiplex PCR. The V and J calls and the clone size are those of that table, but D and trimming were determined from the DNA. The data show about 400,000 clones, approximately 85% seen once. In germline, CDR1 is SEHNR, CDR2 FQNEAQ (reference sequence). Losses at the gene ends were 6 bases for V and 2 bases for J; bases not matched to a gene: 3. The CDR3 consists of 15 residues. The sample originates from a study of blood T cell repertoires in COVID-19.

The clonotype comes from a woman aged 40 to 55 with acute COVID-19. The chain links TRBV7-9 to TRBJ2-1; TRBD2 agrees at 11 bases. Sequences were obtained from PBMCs or T cells enriched from blood (not recorded which). This CDR3 reads CASRALAGAYNEQFF. The CDR3 DNA follows: TGTGCCAGCAGAGCACTAGCGGGGGCCTACAATGAGCAGTTCTTC.